The text below deals with one T cell receptor beta chain. These data belong to a study of T cell changes during pregnancy in multiple sclerosis. The V and J ends lost 7 bases and 12 bases respectively, with 22 bases between them. The CDR3 runs 14 residues. Germline V lookup: CDR1 MGHDK, CDR2 SYGVNS. TCRdb's table, derived via immunoSEQ multiplex PCR, lists solely in-frame clones and lacks some. The sample carries fewer than 12,000 clones, more than 85% recorded once. Sequencing used CD8+ T cells from peripheral blood mononuclear cells, obtained in the first trimester of pregnancy. The rearrangement joins TRBV25-1 to TRBJ1-3; D is undetermined. The clonotype originates from a female donor in good health, enrolled as a control in a pregnancy study. CDR3 loop: CASKSASGGNDIYF. The CDR3 DNA reads TGTGCCAGCAAGTCAGCGTCTGGCGGGAACGACATATATTTT.